Following are 5 T cell receptor beta chains from one sample sequenced in a study of shared clonotypes between healthy human individuals. Repertoires were generated with immunoSEQ multiplex PCR, while TCRdb's copy carries only in-frame clones and drops some. The sample shows some 95,000 clones, almost 70% of them seen only once. Sequenced input: memory CD8+ T cells sorted from blood. Subset given: CD45RO+ cells pooled with CCR7-negative TemRA cells. The receptors derive from a man aged 25 to 45 in good health.

The chain is built from TRBV6-5 and TRBJ2-3; D gene uncertain. Germline V gene data show CDR1 as MNHEY and CDR2 as SVGAGI. The V and J ends lost 10 bases and 4 bases respectively, with 9 bases between them. This CDR3 is 11 amino acids long. CDR3 nucleotides: TGTGCCACCCTAGATGCAGATACGCAGTATTTT. Translation gives CATLDADTQYF.

The chain combines TRBV28 with TRBJ2-1, with a tentative D call TRBD2 (7 bases). From germline, CDR1 is MDHEN and CDR2 SYDVKM. With 3 bases removed from V and 7 bases from J, the gap between germline ends came to 16 bases. This CDR3 has 15 residues. For the CDR3, the DNA is TGTGCCAGCAGTTTTTTGGAGGGGGGGGTAAATGAGCAGTTCTTC. This encodes CASSFLEGGVNEQFF.

The chain is built from TRBV27 and TRBJ2-7, with TRBD1 identical over 8 bases. V lost 5 bases, J lost 9 bases, and 15 bases stayed unmatched. CDR1 is MNHEY and CDR2 is SMNVEV in the germline V gene (reference sequence). This CDR3 comprises 15 residues. In DNA, the CDR3 is TGTGCCAGCAGTCCCCGGACAGGGTCCAGTCGCCGGCAGTACTTC. It codes for CASSPRTGSSRRQYF.

This clone was picked up many times. This chain links TRBV4-1 with TRBJ2-1; weak D call: TRBD2 (6 bases). Trimming pared 0 bases from V and 1 base from J, leaving 22 bases between. The CDR3 has 20 residues. Germline V gene data show CDR1 as MGHRA and CDR2 as YSYEKL. The CDR3 protein is CASSQDRGDGGDRSYNEQFF. As DNA, the CDR3 is TGCGCCAGCAGCCAAGATCGAGGGGACGGAGGGGACCGATCCTACAATGAGCAGTTCTTC.

This clone was counted ten times or more. V and J are TRBV20-1 and TRBJ2-7, with D unresolved. The CDR3 has 11 residues. Germline V gene data show CDR1 as DFQATT and CDR2 as SNEGSKA (reference sequence). Trimming removed 6 bases from V and 3 bases from J, with 9 bases in between. In DNA, the CDR3 is TGCAGTGCACCCGACAACTACGAGCAGTACTTC. This encodes CSAPDNYEQYF.